This T cell receptor (beta chain) originates from a study of T-cell memory formation after mild COVID-19. V lost 4 bases, J lost 3 bases, and 6 bases stayed unmatched. The CDR3 extends over 15 amino acids. Germline V gene lookup returns CDR1 SGHDT and CDR2 YYEEEE. TCRdb re-called the 5' RACE reads through MiXCR, storing one row per CDR3 protein. The sample shows some 440,000 distinct CDR3 sequences, nearly 25% of them seen only once. The chain recombines TRBV5-6 with TRBJ1-5, with 8 bases that match TRBD1. The specimen sequenced was PBMCs or a T cell subset sorted from them (not recorded which). This TCR was recovered from an adult woman who had mild COVID-19 (a few samples of this study predate the infection). Cell type and time point are not known. The CDR3 is CASSTTGEFNQPQHF. For the CDR3, the DNA is TGTGCCAGCAGCACGACAGGGGAGTTCAATCAGCCCCAGCATTTT.